The sequence of this T cell receptor beta chain was determined in a study of Ad26.COV2.S vaccination and SARS-CoV-2 variants. Study results and caveats: Comparability of non-spike TCR breadth was observed across vaccine and placebo recipients.

Described treatment: some 19 received Ad26.COV2.S at low or high dose, single or two shots; five or six received placebo; per-sample allocation not given. Day 63 after the first vaccine or placebo injection was the time point for sampling. Only in-frame clones appear in the TCRdb table, and some are missing; sequencing was by immunoSEQ multiplex PCR. Here the sample spans about 680,000 clones, 80% to 90% being singletons. This clone was seen once. Its target is unknown. The CDR3 extends over 14 amino acids. After removal of 4 bases from V and 3 bases from J, the junction contained 3 bases not matched to a gene. The V gene's germline CDR1 is ENHRY and CDR2 SYGVKD.

The V gene is TRBV10-3, the J gene TRBJ1-5; 7 bases agree with TRBD1. Here the sequenced sample was peripheral blood, taken in a trial of Ad26.COV2.S vaccine versus placebo. This receptor was taken from a person aged 18-60 years who received the Ad26.COV2.S COVID-19 vaccine or a placebo. CDR3 nucleotides: TGTGCCATCAGTGCCGGGACAGACAATCAGCCCCAGCATTTT. Its translation: CAISAGTDNQPQHF.